Listed below are T cell receptor beta chains from one sample, sequenced in a study of T-cell memory formation after mild COVID-19. TCRdb independently ran MiXCR on the 5' RACE reads; one entry per CDR3 protein. This sample has some 410,000 distinct CDR3 sequences; around 22% occur once, and the top ten carry around 13%. Sequencing input: PBMCs or a T cell subset sorted from them (not recorded which). These receptor sequences come from an adult woman who had mild COVID-19 (a few samples of this study predate the infection). Cell type and time point are not known. The CDR3 runs from the conserved cysteine through the conserved F or W. The order of the fields is D gene, clone size, V gene, J gene, CDR3 protein, CDR3 DNA. D genes are given only for firm matches. Not every row has a clone size; where given, it reads once, few, many or a size class.

.	.	TRBV30	TRBJ2-3	CAWRRGSTDTQYF	TGTGCCTGGAGGCGGGGAAGCACAGATACGCAGTATTTT
.	few	TRBV27	TRBJ1-5	CASSSPYSNQPQHF	TGTGCCAGCAGTTCCCCATATAGCAATCAGCCCCAGCATTTT
.	few	TRBV13	TRBJ2-5	CASSPPAEETQYF	TGTGCCAGCAGCCCTCCTGCAGAGGAGACCCAGTACTTC
.	many	TRBV7-3	TRBJ1-1	CASSLSRDTEAFF	TGTGCCAGCAGCTTAAGCAGGGACACTGAAGCTTTCTTT
.	.	TRBV25-1	TRBJ1-4	CASSPESFVSGLFF	TGTGCCAGCAGCCCCGAATCCTTTGTATCTGGACTGTTTTTT
.	few	TRBV27	TRBJ1-2	CASSLSRAGVSFGYTF	TGTGCCAGCAGTTTATCGAGGGCAGGAGTTTCCTTTGGCTACACCTTC
.	.	TRBV6-6	TRBJ2-2	CASSYVRRHGELFF	TGTGCCAGCAGTTATGTCAGGAGGCACGGGGAGCTGTTTTTT
.	.	TRBV12-3/TRBV12-4	TRBJ2-3	CASSLQSGGTDTQYF	TGTGCCAGCAGTTTGCAAAGCGGCGGCACAGATACGCAGTATTTT
TRBD1	few	TRBV29-1	TRBJ1-4	CSARTGGNEKLFF	TGCAGCGCCAGGACAGGGGGTAATGAAAAACTGTTTTTT
TRBD1	few	TRBV15	TRBJ2-7	CATTDSGTGAYEQYF	TGTGCCACTACAGATTCCGGGACAGGGGCATACGAGCAGTACTTC